The T cell receptor (beta chain) described here comes from a study of PD-1 blockade in mismatch repair-deficient tumors. All patients were mismatch repair deficient, assessed by either PCR or immunohistochemistry. About this clone itself: Antigen unknown.

Sequenced by immunoSEQ multiplex PCR; TCRdb stores in-frame clones only, minus some. The sample includes some 84,000 clones, approximately 81% of them seen just once. Study-wide results and limits: Tumor-resident clones, often undetectable pretreatment in blood, expanded then contracted after pembrolizumab.

The sample was peripheral blood, taken 12 weeks after starting pembrolizumab. This clonotype was obtained from an adult with mismatch repair-deficient cancer.

CDR3 DNA sequence: TGTGCCAGTAGTATCTCTTTACAGGAATCCAGGGCTTTCTTT. It codes for CASSISLQESRAFF. The chain is built from TRBV19 and TRBJ1-1, with D tentatively TRBD1 (5 bases). Trimming cost V 3 bases and J 11 bases, with 19 bases left between them. The CDR3 spans 14 residues. The germline V gene has CDR1 LNHDA and CDR2 SQIVND (reference sequence).